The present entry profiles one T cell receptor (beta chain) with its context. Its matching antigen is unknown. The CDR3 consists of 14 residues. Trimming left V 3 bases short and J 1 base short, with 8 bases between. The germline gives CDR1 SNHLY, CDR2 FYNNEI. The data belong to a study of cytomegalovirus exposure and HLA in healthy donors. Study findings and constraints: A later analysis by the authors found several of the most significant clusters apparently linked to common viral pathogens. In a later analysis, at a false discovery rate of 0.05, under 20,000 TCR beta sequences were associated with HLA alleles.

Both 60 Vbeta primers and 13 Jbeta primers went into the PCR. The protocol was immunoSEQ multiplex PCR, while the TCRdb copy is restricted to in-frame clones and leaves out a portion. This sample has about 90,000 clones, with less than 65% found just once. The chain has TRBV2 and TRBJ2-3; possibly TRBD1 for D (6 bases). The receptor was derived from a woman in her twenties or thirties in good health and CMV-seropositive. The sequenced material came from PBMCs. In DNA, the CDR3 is TGTGCCAGCAGTGATTACAGGGGCACAGATACGCAGTATTTT. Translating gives CASSDYRGTDTQYF.